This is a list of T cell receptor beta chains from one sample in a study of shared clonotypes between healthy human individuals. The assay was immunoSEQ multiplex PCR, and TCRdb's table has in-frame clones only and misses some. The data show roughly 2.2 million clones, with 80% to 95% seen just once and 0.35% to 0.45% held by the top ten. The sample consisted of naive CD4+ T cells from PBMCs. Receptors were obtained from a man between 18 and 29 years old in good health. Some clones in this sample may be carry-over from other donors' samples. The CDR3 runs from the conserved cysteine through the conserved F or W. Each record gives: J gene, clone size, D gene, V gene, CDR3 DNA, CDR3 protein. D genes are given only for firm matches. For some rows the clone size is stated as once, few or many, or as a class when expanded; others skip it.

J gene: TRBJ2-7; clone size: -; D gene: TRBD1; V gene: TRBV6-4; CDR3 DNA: TGTGCCAGCAGCGACTGGGACAGGGGCGAGCAGTACTTC; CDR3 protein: CASSDWDRGEQYF
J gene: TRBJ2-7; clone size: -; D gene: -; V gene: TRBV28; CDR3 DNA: TGTGCCAGCAGTACCCTAGGAGGGGCGACCTACGAGCAGTACTTC; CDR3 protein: CASSTLGGATYEQYF
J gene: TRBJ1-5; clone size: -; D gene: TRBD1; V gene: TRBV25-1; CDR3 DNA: TGTGCCAGCAGTGGACAGGGTCAGCCCCAGCATTTT; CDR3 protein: CASSGQGQPQHF
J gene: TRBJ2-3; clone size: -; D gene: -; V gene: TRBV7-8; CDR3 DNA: TGTGCCAGCAGCTTGAGGCCTCGGGATACGCAGTATTTT; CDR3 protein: CASSLRPRDTQYF
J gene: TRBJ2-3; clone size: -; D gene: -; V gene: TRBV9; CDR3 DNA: TGTGCCAGCAGCCTCCGGGACTTTAGCACAGATACGCAGTATTTT; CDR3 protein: CASSLRDFSTDTQYF
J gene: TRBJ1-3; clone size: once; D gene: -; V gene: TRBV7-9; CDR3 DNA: TGTGCCAGCAGCTCCGACAGCTGGGGAGGAAACACCATATATTTT; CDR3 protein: CASSSDSWGGNTIYF
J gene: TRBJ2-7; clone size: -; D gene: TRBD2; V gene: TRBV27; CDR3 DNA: TGTGCCAGCAGAAAAGGGACTAGCGGAGGCTCCTACGAGCAGTACTTC; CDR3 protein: CASRKGTSGGSYEQYF
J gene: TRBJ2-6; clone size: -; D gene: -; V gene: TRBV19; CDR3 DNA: TGTGCCAGTAGTATGAGAGGGACCGGGGCCAACGTCCTGACTTTC; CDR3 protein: CASSMRGTGANVLTF
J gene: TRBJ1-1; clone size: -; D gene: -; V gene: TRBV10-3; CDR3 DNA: TGTGCCATCAGTGACCTAAAAAGGGGTTACGCTGAAGCTTTCTTT; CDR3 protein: CAISDLKRGYAEAFF
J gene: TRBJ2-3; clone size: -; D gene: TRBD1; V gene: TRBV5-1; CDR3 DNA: TGCGCCAGCAGGCTGAGGACAGGGGGCTCAGATACGCAGTATTTT; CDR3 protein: CASRLRTGGSDTQYF
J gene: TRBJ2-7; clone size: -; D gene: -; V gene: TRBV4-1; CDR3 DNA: TGCGCCAGCAGCCAAGATCGAGCCCGGATGAGCTCCTACGAGCAGTACTTC; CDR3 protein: CASSQDRARMSSYEQYF
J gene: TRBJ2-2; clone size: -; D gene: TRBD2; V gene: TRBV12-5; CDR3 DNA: TGTGCTAGTGGTTTGTTAACTAGCGGGAGGCTTCAGGTCACCGGGGAGCTGTTTTTT; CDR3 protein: CASGLLTSGRLQVTGELFF
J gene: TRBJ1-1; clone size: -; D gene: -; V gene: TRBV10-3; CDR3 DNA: TGTGCCATCAGTGAGGGTGGGGGGGTGAACACTGAAGCTTTCTTT; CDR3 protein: CAISEGGGVNTEAFF
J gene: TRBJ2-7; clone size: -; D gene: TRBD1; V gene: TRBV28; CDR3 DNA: TGTGCCAGCAGTTTATCCGGGACAGGGGCCTACGAGCAGTACTTC; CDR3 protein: CASSLSGTGAYEQYF
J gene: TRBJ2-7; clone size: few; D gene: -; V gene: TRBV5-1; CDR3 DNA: TGCGCCAGCAGCTTCACCGGATCCTACGAGCAGTACTTC; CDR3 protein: CASSFTGSYEQYF
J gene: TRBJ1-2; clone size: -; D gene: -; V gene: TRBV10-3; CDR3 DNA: TGTGCCATCAGTGAGTACCTACTAGGCTATGGCTACACCTTC; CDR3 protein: CAISEYLLGYGYTF
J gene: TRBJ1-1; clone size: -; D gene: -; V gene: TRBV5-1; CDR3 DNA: TGCGCCAGCAGCTTTGTGGACGGGAACACTGAAGCTTTCTTT; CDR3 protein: CASSFVDGNTEAFF
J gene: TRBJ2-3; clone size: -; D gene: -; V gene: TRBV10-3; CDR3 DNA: TGTGCCATCAGTGAGTCTAGGAGGAGGGATACGCAGTATTTT; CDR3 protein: CAISESRRRDTQYF
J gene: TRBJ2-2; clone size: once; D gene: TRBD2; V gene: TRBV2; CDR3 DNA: TGTGCCAGCAGTGATGTAGCGGGAGCGCCCGGGGAGCTGTTTTTT; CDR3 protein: CASSDVAGAPGELFF
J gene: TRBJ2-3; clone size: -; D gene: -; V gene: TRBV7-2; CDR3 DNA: TGTGCCAGCAGTCGGGACATTAGCACAGATACGCAGTATTTT; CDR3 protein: CASSRDISTDTQYF
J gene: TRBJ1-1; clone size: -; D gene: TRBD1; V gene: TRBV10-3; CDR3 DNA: TGTGCCATCAGAAGACAGGGAACCGAATCCGAAGCTTTCTTT; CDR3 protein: CAIRRQGTESEAFF
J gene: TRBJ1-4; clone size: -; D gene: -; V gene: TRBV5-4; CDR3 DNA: TGTGCCAGCAGCCAAGGACAGCTCCAGAAACTGTTTTTT; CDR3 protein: CASSQGQLQKLFF
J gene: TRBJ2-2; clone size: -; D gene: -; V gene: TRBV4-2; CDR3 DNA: TGTGCCAGCAGCCAAGAAGTTTTTAGGGCAGGGTACACCGGGGAGCTGTTTTTT; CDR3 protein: CASSQEVFRAGYTGELFF
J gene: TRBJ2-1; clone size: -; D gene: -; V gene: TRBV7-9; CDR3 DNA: TGTGCCAGCAGCTTTCCCATTCGATCTGGTGAGCAGTTCTTC; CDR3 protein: CASSFPIRSGEQFF
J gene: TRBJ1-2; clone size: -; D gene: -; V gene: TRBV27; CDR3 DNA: TGTGCCAGCAGTTACAGGGACGTACGAGGTGGCTACACCTTC; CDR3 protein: CASSYRDVRGGYTF
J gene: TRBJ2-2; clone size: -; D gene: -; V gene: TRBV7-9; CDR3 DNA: TGTGCCAGCAGATTAAACCAGGGGACCGGGGAGCTGTTTTTT; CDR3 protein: CASRLNQGTGELFF
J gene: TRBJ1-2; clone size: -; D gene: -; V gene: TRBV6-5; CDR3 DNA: TGTGCCAGCAGGCCTCCCTTGGGCTATGGCTACACCTTC; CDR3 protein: CASRPPLGYGYTF
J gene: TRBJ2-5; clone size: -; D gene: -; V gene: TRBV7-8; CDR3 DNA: TGTGCCAGCAGCACGAACAGGGTCTGGGAGACCCAGTACTTC; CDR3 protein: CASSTNRVWETQYF
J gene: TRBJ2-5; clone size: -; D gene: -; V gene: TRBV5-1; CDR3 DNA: TGCGCCAGCAGCTTGGTCGGGCCTCAAGAGACCCAGTACTTC; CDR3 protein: CASSLVGPQETQYF
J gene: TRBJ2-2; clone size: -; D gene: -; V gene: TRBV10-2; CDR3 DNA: TGCGCCAGCAGTGAGGGCCCCGGTAAGGGCCTCACCGGGGAGCTGTTTTTT; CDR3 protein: CASSEGPGKGLTGELFF
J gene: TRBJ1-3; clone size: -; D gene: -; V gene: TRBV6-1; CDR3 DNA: TGTGCCAGCAGTGAAGCAGTCACAGGGTTGTCTGGAAACACCATATATTTT; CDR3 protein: CASSEAVTGLSGNTIYF
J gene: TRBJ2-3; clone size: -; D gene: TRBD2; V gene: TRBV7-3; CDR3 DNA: TGTGCCAGCAGCTTTCTTGCGGGAGTAACAGATACGCAGTATTTT; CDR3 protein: CASSFLAGVTDTQYF
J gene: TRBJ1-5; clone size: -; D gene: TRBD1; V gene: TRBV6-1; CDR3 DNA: TGTGCCAGCAGTGAAGCCAGAACCGTATGGGACAGAATGAATCAGCCCCAGCATTTT; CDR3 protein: CASSEARTVWDRMNQPQHF